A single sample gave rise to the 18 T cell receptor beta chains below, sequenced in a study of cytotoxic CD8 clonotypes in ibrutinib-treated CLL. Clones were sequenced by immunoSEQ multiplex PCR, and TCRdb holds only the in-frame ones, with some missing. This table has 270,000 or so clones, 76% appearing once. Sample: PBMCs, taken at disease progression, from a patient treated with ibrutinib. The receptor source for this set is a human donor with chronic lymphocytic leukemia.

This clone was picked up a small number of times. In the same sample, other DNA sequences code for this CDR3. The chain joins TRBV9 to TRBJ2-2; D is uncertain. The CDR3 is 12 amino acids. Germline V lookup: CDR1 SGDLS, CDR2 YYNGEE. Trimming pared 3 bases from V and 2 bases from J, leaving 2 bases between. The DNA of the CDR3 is TGTGCCAGCAGCGGCAACACCGGGGAGCTGTTTTTT. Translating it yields CASSGNTGELFF.

The CDR3 bases are TGTGCCAGCAGCTTCTCCGGGTTTCCCCAAGATACGCAGTATTTT. Amino acids: CASSFSGFPQDTQYF. The V call is TRBV7-3, the J call TRBJ2-3; no firm D call. Per the germline V gene, CDR1 is SGHTA and CDR2 is FQGTGA. Trimming removed 3 bases at V and 5 bases at J, with 15 bases between. CDR3 length equals 15 residues.

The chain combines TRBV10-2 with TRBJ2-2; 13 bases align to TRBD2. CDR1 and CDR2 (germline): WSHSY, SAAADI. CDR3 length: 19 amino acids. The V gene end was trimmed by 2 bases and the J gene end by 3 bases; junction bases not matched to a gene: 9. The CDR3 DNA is TGCGCCAGCAGTGAGCCTATGACTAGCGGGAGGTGGTACACCGGGGAGCTGTTTTTT. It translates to CASSEPMTSGRWYTGELFF.

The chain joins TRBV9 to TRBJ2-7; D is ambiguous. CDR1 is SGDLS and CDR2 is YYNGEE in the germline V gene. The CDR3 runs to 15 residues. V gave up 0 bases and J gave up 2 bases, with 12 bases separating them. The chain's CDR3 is CASSVVPGHPYEQYF. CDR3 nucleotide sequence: TGTGCCAGCAGCGTAGTTCCGGGCCACCCCTACGAGCAGTACTTC.

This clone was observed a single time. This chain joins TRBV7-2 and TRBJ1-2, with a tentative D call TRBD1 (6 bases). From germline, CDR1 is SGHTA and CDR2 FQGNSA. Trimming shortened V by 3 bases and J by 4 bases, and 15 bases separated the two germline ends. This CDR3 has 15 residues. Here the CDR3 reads CASSLLTGASYGYTF. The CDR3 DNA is TGTGCCAGCAGCTTGCTGACAGGCGCATCCTATGGCTACACCTTC.

The CDR3 bases are TGTGCCAGCAGCCTCTTGCAGGGGGCCAGGTATGGCTACACCTTC. This gives the protein CASSLLQGARYGYTF. The J gene is TRBJ1-2, the V gene TRBV7-6, with TRBD1 matching 8 bases. The CDR3 runs 15 residues. After removal of 5 bases from V and 5 bases from J, the junction contained 10 bases not matched to a gene. The germline gives CDR1 SGHVS, CDR2 FNYEAQ.

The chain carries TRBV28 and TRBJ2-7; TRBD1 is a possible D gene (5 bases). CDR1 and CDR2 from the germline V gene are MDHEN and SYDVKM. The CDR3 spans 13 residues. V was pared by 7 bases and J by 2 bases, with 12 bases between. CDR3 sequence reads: CASMGRPAYEQYF. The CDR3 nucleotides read TGTGCCAGCATGGGGCGGCCAGCCTACGAGCAGTACTTC.

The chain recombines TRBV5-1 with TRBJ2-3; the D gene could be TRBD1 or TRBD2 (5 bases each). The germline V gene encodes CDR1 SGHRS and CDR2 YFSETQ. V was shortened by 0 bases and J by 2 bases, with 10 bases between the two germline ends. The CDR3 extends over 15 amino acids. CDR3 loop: CASSLGWDLTDTQYF. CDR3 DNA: TGCGCCAGCAGCTTGGGCTGGGACCTCACAGATACGCAGTATTTT. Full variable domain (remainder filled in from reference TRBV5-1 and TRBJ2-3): KAGVTQTPRYLIKTRGQQVTLSCSPISGHRSVSWYQQTPGQGLQFLFEYFSETQRNKGNFPGRFSGRQFSNSRSEMNVSTLELGDSALYLCASSLGWDLTDTQYFGPGTRLTVL.

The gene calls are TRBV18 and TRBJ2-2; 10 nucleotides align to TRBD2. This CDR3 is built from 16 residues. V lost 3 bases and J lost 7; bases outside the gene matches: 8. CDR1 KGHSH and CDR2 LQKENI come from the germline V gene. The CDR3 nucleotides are TGTGCCAGCTCACCTCGGCTAGCGGGAGTGGACGGGGAGCTGTTTTTT. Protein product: CASSPRLAGVDGELFF.

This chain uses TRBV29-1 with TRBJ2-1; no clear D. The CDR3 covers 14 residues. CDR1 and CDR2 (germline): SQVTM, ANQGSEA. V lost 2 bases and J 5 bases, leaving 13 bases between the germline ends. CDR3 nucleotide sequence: TGCAGCGTTGAATTAGGGTTTTTGAACAATGAGCAGTTCTTC. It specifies CSVELGFLNNEQFF.

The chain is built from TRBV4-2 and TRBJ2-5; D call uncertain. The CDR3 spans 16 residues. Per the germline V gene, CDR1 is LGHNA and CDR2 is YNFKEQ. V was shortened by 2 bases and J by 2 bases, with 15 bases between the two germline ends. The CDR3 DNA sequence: TGTGCCAGCAGCCAACAGAGCACTGGGGTACAAGAGACCCAGTACTTC. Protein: CASSQQSTGVQETQYF.

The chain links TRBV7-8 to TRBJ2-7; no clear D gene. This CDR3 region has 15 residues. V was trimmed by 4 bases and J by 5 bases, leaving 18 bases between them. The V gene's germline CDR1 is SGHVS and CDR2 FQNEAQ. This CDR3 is CASSSRPRHYHEQYF. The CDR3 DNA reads TGTGCCAGCAGCTCCCGTCCCCGGCATTACCACGAGCAGTACTTC. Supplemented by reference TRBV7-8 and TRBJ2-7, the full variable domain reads GAGVSQSPRYKVAKRGQDVALRCDPISGHVSLFWYQQALGQGPEFLTYFQNEAQLDKSGLPSDRFFAERPEGSVSTLKIQRTQQEDSAVYLCASSSRPRHYHEQYFGPGTRLTVT.

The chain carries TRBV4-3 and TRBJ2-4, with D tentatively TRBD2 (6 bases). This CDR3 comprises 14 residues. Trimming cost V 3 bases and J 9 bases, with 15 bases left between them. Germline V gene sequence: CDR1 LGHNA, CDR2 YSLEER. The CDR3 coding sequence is TGCGCCAGCAGCCAGACTAGGTCACGGGGCATTCAGTACTTC. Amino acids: CASSQTRSRGIQYF.

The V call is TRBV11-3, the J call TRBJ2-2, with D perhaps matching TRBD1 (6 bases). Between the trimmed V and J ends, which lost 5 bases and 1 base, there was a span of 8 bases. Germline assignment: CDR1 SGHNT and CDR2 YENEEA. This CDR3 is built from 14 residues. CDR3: CASSQGWNTGELFF. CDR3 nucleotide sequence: TGTGCCAGCAGCCAGGGGTGGAACACCGGGGAGCTGTTTTTT.

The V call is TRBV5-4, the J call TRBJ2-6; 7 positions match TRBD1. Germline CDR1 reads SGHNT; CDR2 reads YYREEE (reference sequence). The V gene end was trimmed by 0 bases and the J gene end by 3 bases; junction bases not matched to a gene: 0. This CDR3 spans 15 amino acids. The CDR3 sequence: CASSLAGGGANVLTF. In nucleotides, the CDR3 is TGTGCCAGCAGCTTGGCAGGGGGTGGGGCCAACGTCCTGACTTTC.

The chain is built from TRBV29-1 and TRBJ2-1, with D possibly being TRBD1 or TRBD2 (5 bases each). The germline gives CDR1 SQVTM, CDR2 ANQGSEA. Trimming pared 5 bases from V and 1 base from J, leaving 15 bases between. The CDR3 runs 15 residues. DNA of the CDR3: TGCAGCGTTCGTCGGGACCGCCCGTCCTACAATGAGCAGTTCTTC. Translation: CSVRRDRPSYNEQFF.

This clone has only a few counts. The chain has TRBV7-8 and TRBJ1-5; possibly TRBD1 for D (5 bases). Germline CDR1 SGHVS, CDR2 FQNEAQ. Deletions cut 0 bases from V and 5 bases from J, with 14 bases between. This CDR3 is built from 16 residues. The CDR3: CASSLARQPPYQPQHF. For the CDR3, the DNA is TGTGCCAGCAGCTTAGCGAGACAGCCACCCTATCAGCCCCAGCATTTT. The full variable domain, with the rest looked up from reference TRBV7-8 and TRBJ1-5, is GAGVSQSPRYKVAKRGQDVALRCDPISGHVSLFWYQQALGQGPEFLTYFQNEAQLDKSGLPSDRFFAERPEGSVSTLKIQRTQQEDSAVYLCASSLARQPPYQPQHFGDGTRLSIL.

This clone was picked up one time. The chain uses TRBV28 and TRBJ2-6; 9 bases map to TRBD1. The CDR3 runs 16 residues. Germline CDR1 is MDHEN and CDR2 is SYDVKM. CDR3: CASQGAVLSGANVLTF. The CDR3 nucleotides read TGTGCTTCACAGGGGGCGGTATTATCTGGGGCCAACGTCCTGACTTTC.